The rows below give T cell receptor beta chains drawn from one sample of a study of T cell repertoires in cytomegalovirus infection. No cognate antigen is known for these TCRs. TCRdb redid the calling of the reads with MiXCR, one entry per CDR3 protein. This repertoire shows about 830,000 distinct CDR3 sequences, 32% found once; its top ten account for approximately 13%. This specimen was cultured CD8+ T cells from PBMCs, taken from culture after CMV antigen stimulation. These receptors all come from a human donor in good health (CMV status not recorded). Some clones in this sample may be carry-over from other donors' samples. Both conserved end residues are part of each CDR3. D genes are given only for firm matches. Only part of the rows carry a size: once, few, many, or a class if the clone is expanded.

J gene: TRBJ2-3
D gene: TRBD2
clone size: .
V gene: TRBV5-6
CDR3 DNA: TGTGCCAGCAGCTCGACTAGCGGGGGCAACACAGATACGCAGTATTTT
CDR3 protein: CASSSTSGGNTDTQYF

J gene: TRBJ2-2
D gene: TRBD1
clone size: .
V gene: TRBV6-5
CDR3 DNA: TGTGCCAACAGTTACCCCCAGGGGGCCACCGGGGAGCTGTTTTTT
CDR3 protein: CANSYPQGATGELFF

J gene: TRBJ2-1
D gene: TRBD1
clone size: .
V gene: TRBV6-6
CDR3 DNA: TGTGCCAGCAGTTACGGGACAGGGGGCCAGTTCTTC
CDR3 protein: CASSYGTGGQFF

J gene: TRBJ2-7
D gene: TRBD1
clone size: .
V gene: TRBV7-8
CDR3 DNA: TGTGCCAGCAGCAGGACAGGGGGCGAGCAGTACTTC
CDR3 protein: CASSRTGGEQYF

J gene: TRBJ1-2
D gene: TRBD1
clone size: few
V gene: TRBV27
CDR3 DNA: TGTGCCAGCAGTTACAACCCACAGGGGGTGTACTATGGCTACACCTTC
CDR3 protein: CASSYNPQGVYYGYTF

J gene: TRBJ2-7
D gene: .
clone size: few
V gene: TRBV19
CDR3 DNA: TGTGCCAGTAGCCGACAGGTGCCGGACGAGCAGTACTTC
CDR3 protein: CASSRQVPDEQYF

J gene: TRBJ2-2
D gene: TRBD2
clone size: few
V gene: TRBV15
CDR3 DNA: TGTGCCACCAGCAATAGCGGGGGGGCTACCGGGGAGCTGTTTTTT
CDR3 protein: CATSNSGGATGELFF

J gene: TRBJ1-3
D gene: .
clone size: .
V gene: TRBV7-9
CDR3 DNA: TGTGCCAGCAGCTTCCACCAGAGGCTACAGGTCGGCCACACCATATATTTT
CDR3 protein: CASSFHQRLQVGHTIYF

J gene: TRBJ1-2
D gene: .
clone size: few
V gene: TRBV20-1
CDR3 DNA: TGCAGTGCTAGAGACGGGGTACAGAATCACTATGGCTACACCTTC
CDR3 protein: CSARDGVQNHYGYTF

J gene: TRBJ2-1
D gene: .
clone size: .
V gene: TRBV19
CDR3 DNA: TGTGCCAGTAGTAGGTCGAAAGGGGGAATTTACAATGAGCAGTTCTTC
CDR3 protein: CASSRSKGGIYNEQFF

J gene: TRBJ2-4
D gene: .
clone size: many
V gene: TRBV6-1
CDR3 DNA: TGTGCCAGCAGTGAAGCTCGGGGAGAAGCCAAAAACATTCAGTACTTC
CDR3 protein: CASSEARGEAKNIQYF

J gene: TRBJ1-3
D gene: .
clone size: .
V gene: TRBV2
CDR3 DNA: TGTGCCAGCAGTGGGGACACGAGCTCTGGAAACACCATATATTTT
CDR3 protein: CASSGDTSSGNTIYF

J gene: TRBJ2-1
D gene: .
clone size: .
V gene: TRBV10-3
CDR3 DNA: TGTGCCATCACCAGACGGACCAGAGGCAGCGATGAGCAGTTCTTC
CDR3 protein: CAITRRTRGSDEQFF

J gene: TRBJ1-1
D gene: TRBD1
clone size: many
V gene: TRBV7-6
CDR3 DNA: TGTGCCAGCAGTTATCCCGGGACAGGGATGAACACTGAAGCTTTCTTT
CDR3 protein: CASSYPGTGMNTEAFF

J gene: TRBJ2-2
D gene: .
clone size: .
V gene: TRBV12-3/TRBV12-4
CDR3 DNA: TGTGCCAGCAGTTCCCCCCTTCGGCCAGGGTTTGCCGGGGAGCTGTTTTTT
CDR3 protein: CASSSPLRPGFAGELFF

J gene: TRBJ1-1
D gene: .
clone size: .
V gene: TRBV4-2
CDR3 DNA: TGTGCCAGCAGCCTTCAGGGGTATATCACTGAAGCTTTCTTT
CDR3 protein: CASSLQGYITEAFF

J gene: TRBJ2-1
D gene: .
clone size: .
V gene: TRBV11-1
CDR3 DNA: TGTGCCAGCAGCTACCGGGACACCTCCGGGGATGAGCAGTTCTTC
CDR3 protein: CASSYRDTSGDEQFF

J gene: TRBJ1-1
D gene: .
clone size: .
V gene: TRBV6-5
CDR3 DNA: TGTGCCAGCAGTTACGGACAGCTCACTGAAGCTTTCTTT
CDR3 protein: CASSYGQLTEAFF

J gene: TRBJ1-1
D gene: .
clone size: .
V gene: TRBV15
CDR3 DNA: TGTGCCACCAGTCCCTTACAGGGACGGGGTGCTTTCTTT
CDR3 protein: CATSPLQGRGAFF

J gene: TRBJ1-2
D gene: .
clone size: .
V gene: TRBV14
CDR3 DNA: TGTGCCAGCAGCCCATTTGGGGTTGGCAACTATGGCTACACCTTC
CDR3 protein: CASSPFGVGNYGYTF

J gene: TRBJ2-7
D gene: .
clone size: .
V gene: TRBV7-9
CDR3 DNA: TGTGCCAGCAGCTCCGTTGGGGCGAACTCCTACGAGCAGTACTTC
CDR3 protein: CASSSVGANSYEQYF

J gene: TRBJ1-5
D gene: TRBD1
clone size: few
V gene: TRBV5-5
CDR3 DNA: TGTGCCAGCAGCTGGGGGGACAGGGGGCTTGGCAATCAGCCCCAGCATTTT
CDR3 protein: CASSWGDRGLGNQPQHF

J gene: TRBJ1-1
D gene: .
clone size: .
V gene: TRBV29-1
CDR3 DNA: TGCAGCGTTGCAGGGGCCCTTTTT
CDR3 protein: CSVAGALF

J gene: TRBJ2-5
D gene: TRBD2
clone size: few
V gene: TRBV4-1
CDR3 DNA: TGCGCCAGCAGCATAGTGAAGCGGGGGTTCGGAGAGACCCAGTACTTC
CDR3 protein: CASSIVKRGFGETQYF

J gene: TRBJ2-2
D gene: .
clone size: many
V gene: TRBV24-1
CDR3 DNA: TGTGCCACCAGTGACAATCGGGAGCTGTTTTTT
CDR3 protein: CATSDNRELFF

J gene: TRBJ1-1
D gene: .
clone size: .
V gene: TRBV5-1
CDR3 DNA: TGCGCCAGCAGCTTGGTTGTCTGGGGGGGAACTGAAGCTTTCTTT
CDR3 protein: CASSLVVWGGTEAFF

J gene: TRBJ2-1
D gene: TRBD1
clone size: few
V gene: TRBV6-6
CDR3 DNA: TGTGCCAGCAGGTCCCGGGGACAGGCCCAGGGGGAGCAGTTCTTC
CDR3 protein: CASRSRGQAQGEQFF

J gene: TRBJ2-3
D gene: .
clone size: few
V gene: TRBV12-3/TRBV12-4
CDR3 DNA: TGTGCCAGCAGTTTAGCCGGGACACCGACTAGCACAGATACGCAGTATTTT
CDR3 protein: CASSLAGTPTSTDTQYF

J gene: TRBJ2-6
D gene: .
clone size: .
V gene: TRBV25-1
CDR3 DNA: TGTGCCAGCAGTGAATATGGGGTCTCTGGGGCCAACGTCCTGACTTTC
CDR3 protein: CASSEYGVSGANVLTF

J gene: TRBJ2-1
D gene: .
clone size: few
V gene: TRBV20-1
CDR3 DNA: TGCAGTGCTACCGGGACATCCTACAATGAGCAGTTCTTC
CDR3 protein: CSATGTSYNEQFF

J gene: TRBJ2-3
D gene: TRBD1
clone size: .
V gene: TRBV6-5
CDR3 DNA: TGTGCCAGCAGTTACGGGACAGGGGGCGCGGCAGATACGCAGTATTTT
CDR3 protein: CASSYGTGGAADTQYF

J gene: TRBJ1-2
D gene: .
clone size: .
V gene: TRBV20-1
CDR3 DNA: TGCAGTGCTAGAGATTGGGGGGAGGAGATATACTATGGCTACACCTTC
CDR3 protein: CSARDWGEEIYYGYTF

J gene: TRBJ2-3
D gene: .
clone size: .
V gene: TRBV12-3/TRBV12-4
CDR3 DNA: TGTGCCACCAGAAAGGGGCCTTCAAGCACAGATACGCAGTATTTT
CDR3 protein: CATRKGPSSTDTQYF

J gene: TRBJ1-5
D gene: TRBD1
clone size: few
V gene: TRBV27
CDR3 DNA: TGTGCCAGCAGACCCGGGACAGGGCCGTATAGCAATCAGCCCCAGCATTTT
CDR3 protein: CASRPGTGPYSNQPQHF

J gene: TRBJ2-1
D gene: .
clone size: .
V gene: TRBV4-3
CDR3 DNA: TGCGCCAGCAGTGCACAGATACACAATGAGCAGTTCTTC
CDR3 protein: CASSAQIHNEQFF

J gene: TRBJ2-5
D gene: .
clone size: few
V gene: TRBV19
CDR3 DNA: TGTGCCAGTAGTATTAAAGGGGGACACTACCAAGAGACCCAGTACTTC
CDR3 protein: CASSIKGGHYQETQYF

J gene: TRBJ1-2
D gene: .
clone size: few
V gene: TRBV4-2
CDR3 DNA: TGTGCCAGCAGCCAGGCCCAGGGTGCCGGGGTGCCGTATGGCTACACCTTT
CDR3 protein: CASSQAQGAGVPYGYTF

J gene: TRBJ1-2
D gene: .
clone size: .
V gene: TRBV6-7
CDR3 DNA: TGTGCCAGCAGTTACTTAATGGACAGTCGTTATGGCTACACCTTC
CDR3 protein: CASSYLMDSRYGYTF

J gene: TRBJ1-4
D gene: TRBD1
clone size: .
V gene: TRBV6-6
CDR3 DNA: TGTGCCAGCAGTTACTCGAAGGGACAGCTAACTAATGAAAAACTGTTTTTT
CDR3 protein: CASSYSKGQLTNEKLFF

J gene: TRBJ1-2
D gene: TRBD1
clone size: few
V gene: TRBV4-3
CDR3 DNA: TGCGCCAGCAGCCCGCGACAGGGAGATGACTATGGCTACACCTTC
CDR3 protein: CASSPRQGDDYGYTF

J gene: TRBJ2-7
D gene: .
clone size: few
V gene: TRBV28
CDR3 DNA: TGTGCCAGCAGTTTATCACAGGTTCGGGAGCAGTACTTC
CDR3 protein: CASSLSQVREQYF

J gene: TRBJ2-2
D gene: TRBD2
clone size: many
V gene: TRBV12-3/TRBV12-4
CDR3 DNA: TGTGCCAGCAGTTCTTTGGGACTACCCTTTTCCGGGGAGCTGTTTTTT
CDR3 protein: CASSSLGLPFSGELFF

J gene: TRBJ2-7
D gene: .
clone size: .
V gene: TRBV16
CDR3 DNA: TGTGCCAGCAGCCAATTGATGCAGGAACCTTCCTACGAGCAGTACTTC
CDR3 protein: CASSQLMQEPSYEQYF

J gene: TRBJ1-5
D gene: .
clone size: .
V gene: TRBV12-3/TRBV12-4
CDR3 DNA: TGTGCCAGCAGTCCTTGGGGGGCCCATAAGCCCCAGCATTTT
CDR3 protein: CASSPWGAHKPQHF

J gene: TRBJ2-1
D gene: TRBD2
clone size: few
V gene: TRBV29-1
CDR3 DNA: TGCAGCGTTGATTTAGGACTAGCGGTAAACAATGAGCAGTTCTTC
CDR3 protein: CSVDLGLAVNNEQFF

J gene: TRBJ1-5
D gene: TRBD1
clone size: .
V gene: TRBV7-4
CDR3 DNA: TGTGCCAGCAGCTCAGGGACAGGAGTTAGCAATCAGCCCCAGCATTTT
CDR3 protein: CASSSGTGVSNQPQHF

J gene: TRBJ1-1
D gene: TRBD1
clone size: .
V gene: TRBV7-9
CDR3 DNA: TGTGCCAGCAGCTTGGTCGGACAGGGGTTCGGAGCTTTCTTT
CDR3 protein: CASSLVGQGFGAFF

J gene: TRBJ2-5
D gene: TRBD1
clone size: few
V gene: TRBV7-9
CDR3 DNA: TGTGCCAGCGGAAGCTTAATTGTCGGGACAGGGGTTGAAGAGACCCAGTACTTC
CDR3 protein: CASGSLIVGTGVEETQYF

J gene: TRBJ1-1
D gene: TRBD1
clone size: many
V gene: TRBV7-9
CDR3 DNA: TGTGCCAGCAGCGAATACACAGGGGGCAATACTGAAGCTTTCTTT
CDR3 protein: CASSEYTGGNTEAFF

J gene: TRBJ1-5
D gene: TRBD1
clone size: many
V gene: TRBV7-2
CDR3 DNA: TGTGCCAGCAGCACGGGACAGGGGGGGCATCAGCCCCAGCATTTT
CDR3 protein: CASSTGQGGHQPQHF

J gene: TRBJ1-1
D gene: TRBD1
clone size: few
V gene: TRBV19
CDR3 DNA: TGTGCCAGTTCTACAGGGGGCGAGAACACTGAAGCTTTCTTT
CDR3 protein: CASSTGGENTEAFF

J gene: TRBJ2-6
D gene: .
clone size: few
V gene: TRBV19
CDR3 DNA: TGTGCCAGTAGTAGGGACATCTCGGGCGGGGCCAACGTCCTGACTTTC
CDR3 protein: CASSRDISGGANVLTF

J gene: TRBJ2-6
D gene: .
clone size: many
V gene: TRBV11-2
CDR3 DNA: TGTGCCAGCAGCCTAGGACACTCTGGGGCCAACGTCCTGACTTTC
CDR3 protein: CASSLGHSGANVLTF

J gene: TRBJ2-5
D gene: .
clone size: few
V gene: TRBV12-3/TRBV12-4
CDR3 DNA: TGTGCCAGCAGTTTCAGCTCCGAATCCATTGAGAGGGCCCAGTACTTC
CDR3 protein: CASSFSSESIERAQYF

J gene: TRBJ2-1
D gene: .
clone size: .
V gene: TRBV19
CDR3 DNA: TGTGCCAGTAGTACACGGTCCCTCGGGCAGTTCTTC
CDR3 protein: CASSTRSLGQFF

J gene: TRBJ2-1
D gene: .
clone size: .
V gene: TRBV19
CDR3 DNA: TGTGCCAGTAACCCTTATCCAGGGTCCTACAATGAGCAGTTCTTC
CDR3 protein: CASNPYPGSYNEQFF

J gene: TRBJ2-2
D gene: TRBD1
clone size: few
V gene: TRBV5-1
CDR3 DNA: TGCGCCAGCAGTCCCGACAGGGCTCTGGGCACCGGGGAGCTGTTTTTT
CDR3 protein: CASSPDRALGTGELFF